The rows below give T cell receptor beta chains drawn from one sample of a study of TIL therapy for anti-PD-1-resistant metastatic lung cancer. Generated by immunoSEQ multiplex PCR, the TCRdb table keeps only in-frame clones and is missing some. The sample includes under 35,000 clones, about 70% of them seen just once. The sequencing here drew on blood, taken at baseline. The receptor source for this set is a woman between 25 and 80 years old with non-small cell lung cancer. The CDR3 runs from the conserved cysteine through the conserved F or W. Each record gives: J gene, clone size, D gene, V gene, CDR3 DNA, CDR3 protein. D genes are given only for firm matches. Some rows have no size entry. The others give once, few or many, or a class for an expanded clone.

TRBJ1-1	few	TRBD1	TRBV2	TGTGCCAGCAGACTAGGGGGCCGGCCGAACACTGAAGCTTTCTTT	CASRLGGRPNTEAFF
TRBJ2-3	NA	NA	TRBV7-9	TGTGCCAGTAAAAGGGGAAGCACAGATACGCAGTATTTT	CASKRGSTDTQYF
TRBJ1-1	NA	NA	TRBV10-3	TGTGCCATCAACCCGACCGCCGTGAACACTGAAGCTTTCTTT	CAINPTAVNTEAFF
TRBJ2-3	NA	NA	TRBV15	TGTGCCACCGGGCCTGGTAGGGGGGTGGGGACAGATACGCAGTATTTT	CATGPGRGVGTDTQYF
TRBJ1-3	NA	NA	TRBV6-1	TGTGCCAGCAGTGACCCCAGGAACGAACACTCTGGAAACACCATATATTTT	CASSDPRNEHSGNTIYF
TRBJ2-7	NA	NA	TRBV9	TGTGCCAGCAGCGTAGGGGGTCATGGGGGCGAGCAGTACTTC	CASSVGGHGGEQYF
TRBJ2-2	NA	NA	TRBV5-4	TGTGCCAGCAGCTCCTCGGGGAACACCGGGGAGCTGTTTTTT	CASSSSGNTGELFF
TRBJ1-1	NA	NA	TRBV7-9	TGTGCCAGCAGCTTACCCCCCCGGACAGCCTCTGAAGCTTTCTTT	CASSLPPRTASEAFF
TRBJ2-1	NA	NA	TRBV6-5	TGTGCCAGCAGACCCGGAGTCTCCTACAATGAGCAGTTCTTC	CASRPGVSYNEQFF
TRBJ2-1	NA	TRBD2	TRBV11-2	TGTGCCAGCAGCTTAGAGGTTCTAGCGGGAGGCAATGAGCAGTTCTTC	CASSLEVLAGGNEQFF
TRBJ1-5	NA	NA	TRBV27	TGTGCCAGCAGTTTCGTAATAGGGGAGCCCCAGCATTTT	CASSFVIGEPQHF
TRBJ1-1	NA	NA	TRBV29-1	TGCAGCGCCCGCGGGGTAGGAGGTAACACTGAAGCTTTCTTT	CSARGVGGNTEAFF
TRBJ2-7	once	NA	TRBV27	TGTGCCAGCGGAAAGGAAATTAGCCCCTACTACGAGCAGTACTTC	CASGKEISPYYEQYF
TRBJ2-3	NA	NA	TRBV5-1	TGCGCCAGCAGCTCTTCCGGGACCCGGCCAGATACGCAGTATTTT	CASSSSGTRPDTQYF
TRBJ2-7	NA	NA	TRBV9	TGTGCCAGCAGCGGCGGACCCCTGGGGTTCTACGAGCAGTACTTC	CASSGGPLGFYEQYF
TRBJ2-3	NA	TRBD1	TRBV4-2	TGTGCCAGCAGCCTACAAGTCACAGGGGCGGGAGATACGCAGTATTTT	CASSLQVTGAGDTQYF
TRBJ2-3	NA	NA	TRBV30	TGTGCCGGGGCCGTCACAGATACGCAGTATTTT	CAGAVTDTQYF
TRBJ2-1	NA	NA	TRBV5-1	TGCGCCAGCAGCCCGGCCGGGGTAGCGGTGACCTACAATGAGCAGTTCTTC	CASSPAGVAVTYNEQFF
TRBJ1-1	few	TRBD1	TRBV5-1	TGCGCCAGCAGCCCACCCCGACAGGGGGGCACTGAAGCTTTCTTT	CASSPPRQGGTEAFF
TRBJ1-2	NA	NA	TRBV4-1	TGCGCCAGCAGCCAAGGGCGCTATGATTATGGCTACACCTTC	CASSQGRYDYGYTF
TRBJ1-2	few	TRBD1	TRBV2	TGTGCCAGCAATTCAGGACAGGTCTATGGCTACACCTTC	CASNSGQVYGYTF
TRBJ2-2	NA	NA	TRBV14	TGTGCCAGCACCTCAAAGTCGGGTAACACCGGGGAGCTGTTTTTT	CASTSKSGNTGELFF
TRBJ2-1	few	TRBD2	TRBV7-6	TGTGCCAGCAGCTTAGGGTCACTAGCGGGTTACAATGAGCAGTTCTTC	CASSLGSLAGYNEQFF
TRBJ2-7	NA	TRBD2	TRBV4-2	TGTGCCAGCAGCCAAGCGTGGACTAGCGAGGACTACGAGCAGTACTTC	CASSQAWTSEDYEQYF
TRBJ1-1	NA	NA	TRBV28	TGTGCCAGCAGCCAAGCACTCCTACGGGGAGCTTTCTTT	CASSQALLRGAFF
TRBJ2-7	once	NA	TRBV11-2	TGTGCCAGCAGCTCGGGAGGTTTTTGGGCAGGGGGAGCCTACGAGCAGTACTTC	CASSSGGFWAGGAYEQYF
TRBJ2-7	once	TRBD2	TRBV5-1	TGCGCCAGCAGCTTTAGCGGGGGGAGCTCCTACGAGCAGTACTTC	CASSFSGGSSYEQYF
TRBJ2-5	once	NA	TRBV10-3	TGTGCCATCAGTGATGAGTACCAAGAGACCCAGTACTTC	CAISDEYQETQYF
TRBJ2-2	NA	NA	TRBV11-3	TGTGCCAGCAGCCCCCATGGTAGGACCGGGGAGCTGTTTTTT	CASSPHGRTGELFF
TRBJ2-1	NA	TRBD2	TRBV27	TGTGCCAGCAGTTTACTGGGACTAGCGGCAAGCTCCTACAATGAGCAGTTCTTC	CASSLLGLAASSYNEQFF
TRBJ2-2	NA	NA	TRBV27	TGTGCCAGCAGTATTAGGGGGAACACCGGGGAGCTGTTTTTT	CASSIRGNTGELFF
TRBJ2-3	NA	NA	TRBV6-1	TGTGCCAGCAGTGAAGGGTTGGGGATCACAGATACGCAGTATTTT	CASSEGLGITDTQYF
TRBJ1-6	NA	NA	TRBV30	TGTGCCTGGAGTGGGGCAGGGGTTACCTCACCCCTCCACTTT	CAWSGAGVTSPLHF
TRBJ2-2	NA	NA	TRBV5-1	TGCGCCAGCAGCTTGGTGGGAGGATTGAACACCGGGGAGCTGTTTTTT	CASSLVGGLNTGELFF
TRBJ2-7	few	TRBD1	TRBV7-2	TGTGCCAGCAGCTTCCGACAGGGATCCTACGAGCAGTACTTC	CASSFRQGSYEQYF
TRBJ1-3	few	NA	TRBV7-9	TGTGCCAGCAGCTTAGTAGGGCTCTCTGGAAACACCATATATTTT	CASSLVGLSGNTIYF
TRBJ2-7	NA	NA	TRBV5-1	TGCGCCAGCAGCTTGGCGGGGCGGCCCGCGGCCGAGCAGTACTTC	CASSLAGRPAAEQYF
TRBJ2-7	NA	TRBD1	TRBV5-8	TGTGCCGCTCACCCCAGGACAGGGCACATCTACGAGCAGTACTTC	CAAHPRTGHIYEQYF
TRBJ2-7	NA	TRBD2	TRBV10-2	TGCGCCAGCGGACTAGCGGAGACCCTTGACGAGCAGTACTTC	CASGLAETLDEQYF
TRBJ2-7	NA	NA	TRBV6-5	TGTGCCAGCAGTTACTCGAATCAGGGACGGGGCGAGCAGTACTTC	CASSYSNQGRGEQYF
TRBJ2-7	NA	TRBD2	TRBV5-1	TGCGCCAGCAGCCCGGAGAAACTAGCGGTCTACGAGCAGTACTTC	CASSPEKLAVYEQYF
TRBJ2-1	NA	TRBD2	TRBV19	TGTGCCAGTAGTACGGGACTAGCGAGACAGTTCTTC	CASSTGLARQFF
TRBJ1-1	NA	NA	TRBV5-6	TGTGCCAGCAGCTTAGGTCCAACCACCGAAGCTTTCTTT	CASSLGPTTEAFF
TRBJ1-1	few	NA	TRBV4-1	TGCGCCAGCGAAGGGAGGTCTGAAGCTTTCTTT	CASEGRSEAFF
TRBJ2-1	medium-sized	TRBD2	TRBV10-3	TGTGCCATCAGTGATTCTAGCGGGAGGGTCAGCTCCTACAATGAGCAGTTCTTC	CAISDSSGRVSSYNEQFF
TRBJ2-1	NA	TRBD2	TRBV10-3	TGTGCCACAGGACTAGCGGGAGGTGGGGCCTACAATGAGCAGTTCTTC	CATGLAGGGAYNEQFF
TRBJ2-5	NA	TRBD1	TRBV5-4	TGTGCCAGCAGCTTGAAGGGACAGGGAACCCAGTACTTC	CASSLKGQGTQYF
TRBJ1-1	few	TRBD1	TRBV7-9	TGTGCCAGCAGCCCGGGACAGCCCAAGGTTTCCCCATTT	CASSPGQPKVSPF
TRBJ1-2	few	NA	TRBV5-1	TGCGCCAGCAGCTTGGCGGCAGGGAGGGATGGCTACACCTTC	CASSLAAGRDGYTF
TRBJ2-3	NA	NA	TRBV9	TGTGCCAGCAGCCGGGACAATGGAGATACGCAGTATTTT	CASSRDNGDTQYF
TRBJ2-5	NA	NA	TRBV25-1	TGTGCCAGCAGTGATCTCCGACTAAGAGAGACCCAGTACTTC	CASSDLRLRETQYF
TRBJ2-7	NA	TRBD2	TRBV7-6	TGTGCCAGCAGCCCCGGGACTAGCGGGGACTCCTCCTACGAGCAGTACTTC	CASSPGTSGDSSYEQYF
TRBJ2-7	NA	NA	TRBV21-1	TGTGCCAGCAGCACAGGGCGGGAGAGATACGAGCAGTACTTC	CASSTGRERYEQYF
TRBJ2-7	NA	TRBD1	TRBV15	TGTGCCACCAGCAACGGACAGGGCTACGAGCAGTACTTC	CATSNGQGYEQYF
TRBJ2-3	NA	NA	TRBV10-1	TGCGCCAGCAGTGAGTCAGGCACAGATACGCAGTATTTT	CASSESGTDTQYF
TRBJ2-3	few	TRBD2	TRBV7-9	TGTGCCAGCAGCCAGAGCGGGACTAGCACAGATACGCAGTATTTT	CASSQSGTSTDTQYF
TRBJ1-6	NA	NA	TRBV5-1	TGCGCCAGCAGCTTGACAGGTTATTCACCCCTCCACTTT	CASSLTGYSPLHF
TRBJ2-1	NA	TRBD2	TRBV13	TGTGCCAGCAGCTTAAAGGCGGGAGGTATGGTTAATGAGCAGTTCTTC	CASSLKAGGMVNEQFF